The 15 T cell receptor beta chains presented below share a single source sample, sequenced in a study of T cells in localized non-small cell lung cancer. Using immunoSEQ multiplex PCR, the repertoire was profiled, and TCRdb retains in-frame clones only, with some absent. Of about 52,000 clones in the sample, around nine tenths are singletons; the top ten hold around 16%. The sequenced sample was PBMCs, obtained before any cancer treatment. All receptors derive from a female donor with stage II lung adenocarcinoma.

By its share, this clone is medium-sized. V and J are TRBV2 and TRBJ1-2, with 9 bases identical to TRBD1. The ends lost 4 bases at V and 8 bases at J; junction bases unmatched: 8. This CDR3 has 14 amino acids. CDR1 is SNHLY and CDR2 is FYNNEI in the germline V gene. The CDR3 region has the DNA TGTGCCAGCAGTGGGGACAGGGACTCGTCGGGCTACACCTTC. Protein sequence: CASSGDRDSSGYTF. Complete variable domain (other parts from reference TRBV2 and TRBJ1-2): EPEVTQTPSHQVTQMGQEVILRCVPISNHLYFYWYRQILGQKVEFLVSFYNNEISEKSEIFDDQFSVERPDGSNFTLKIRSTKLEDSAMYFCASSGDRDSSGYTFGSGTRLTVV.

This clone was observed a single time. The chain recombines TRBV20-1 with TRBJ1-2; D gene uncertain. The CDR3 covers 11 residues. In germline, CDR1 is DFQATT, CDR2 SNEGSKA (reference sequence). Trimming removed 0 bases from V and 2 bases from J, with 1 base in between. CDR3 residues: CSARDNYGYTF. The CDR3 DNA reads TGCAGTGCTAGAGACAACTATGGCTACACCTTC.

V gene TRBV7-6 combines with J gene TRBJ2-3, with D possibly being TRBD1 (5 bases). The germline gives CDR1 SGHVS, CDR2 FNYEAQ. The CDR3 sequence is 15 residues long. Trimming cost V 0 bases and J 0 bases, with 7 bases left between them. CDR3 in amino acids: CASSLAQASTDTQYF. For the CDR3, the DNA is TGTGCCAGCAGCTTAGCACAGGCTAGCACAGATACGCAGTATTTT.

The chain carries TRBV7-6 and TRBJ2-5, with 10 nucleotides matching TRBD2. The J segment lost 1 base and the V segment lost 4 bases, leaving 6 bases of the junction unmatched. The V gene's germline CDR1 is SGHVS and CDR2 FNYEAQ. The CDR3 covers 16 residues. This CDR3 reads CASSSLAGGPQETQYF. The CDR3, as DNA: TGTGCCAGCAGCTCCTTAGCGGGGGGTCCCCAAGAGACCCAGTACTTC.

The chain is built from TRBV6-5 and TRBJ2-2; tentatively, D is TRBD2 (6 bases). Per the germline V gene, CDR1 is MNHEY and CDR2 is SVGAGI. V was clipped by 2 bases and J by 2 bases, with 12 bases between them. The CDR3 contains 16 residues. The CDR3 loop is CASSYPGTFNTGELFF. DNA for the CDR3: TGTGCCAGCAGTTACCCCGGGACTTTTAACACCGGGGAGCTGTTTTTT.

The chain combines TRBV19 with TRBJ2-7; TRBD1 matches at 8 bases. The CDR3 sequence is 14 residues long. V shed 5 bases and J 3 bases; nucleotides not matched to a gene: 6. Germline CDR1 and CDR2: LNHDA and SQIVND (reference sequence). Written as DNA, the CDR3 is TGTGCCAGTAGTGCGGACAGGGTCGGCTACGAGCAGTACTTC. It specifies CASSADRVGYEQYF.

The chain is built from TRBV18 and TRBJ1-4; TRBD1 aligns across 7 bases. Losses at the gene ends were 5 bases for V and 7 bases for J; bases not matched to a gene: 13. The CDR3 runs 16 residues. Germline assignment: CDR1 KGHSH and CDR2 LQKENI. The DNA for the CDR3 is TGTGCCAGCTCAACCGCCCCCATCGGGACAGCTGAAAAACTGTTTTTT. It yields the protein CASSTAPIGTAEKLFF.

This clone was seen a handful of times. The CDR3 DNA is TGCGCCAGCAGCTGGTCTGGGACCGCCAATGAAAAACTGTTTTTT. As protein: CASSWSGTANEKLFF. J is TRBJ1-4 and V is TRBV5-1, with D tentatively TRBD1 (5 bases). The CDR3 spans 15 residues. The germline V and J ends were trimmed by 3 bases and 5 bases, with 14 bases remaining between them. Germline assignment: CDR1 SGHRS and CDR2 YFSETQ.

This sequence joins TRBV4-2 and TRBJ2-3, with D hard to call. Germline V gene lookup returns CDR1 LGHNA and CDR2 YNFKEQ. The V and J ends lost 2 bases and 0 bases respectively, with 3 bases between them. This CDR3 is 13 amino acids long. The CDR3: CASSQSSTDTQYF. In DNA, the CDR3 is TGTGCCAGCAGCCAATCAAGCACAGATACGCAGTATTTT.

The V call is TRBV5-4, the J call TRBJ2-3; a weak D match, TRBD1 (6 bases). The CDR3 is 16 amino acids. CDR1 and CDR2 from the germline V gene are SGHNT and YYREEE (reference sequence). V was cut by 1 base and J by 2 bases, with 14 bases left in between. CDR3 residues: CASSLQGDRLTDTQYF. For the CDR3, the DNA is TGTGCCAGCAGCTTGCAGGGTGACAGGCTCACAGATACGCAGTATTTT.

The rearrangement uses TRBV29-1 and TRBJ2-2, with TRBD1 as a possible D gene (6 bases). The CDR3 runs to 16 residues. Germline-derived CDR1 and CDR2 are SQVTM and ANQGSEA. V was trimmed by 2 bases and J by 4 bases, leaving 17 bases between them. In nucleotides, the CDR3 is TGCAGCGTTGAACCGGTGGGGGCAGGGACCACCGGGGAGCTGTTTTTT. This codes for CSVEPVGAGTTGELFF.

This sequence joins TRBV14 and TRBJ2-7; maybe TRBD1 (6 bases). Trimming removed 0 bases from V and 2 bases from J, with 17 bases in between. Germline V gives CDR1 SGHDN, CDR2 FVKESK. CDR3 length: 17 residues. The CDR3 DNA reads TGTGCCAGCAGCCAAGAAGGGGGTCCGGGGCCCGCCTACGAGCAGTACTTC. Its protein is CASSQEGGPGPAYEQYF.

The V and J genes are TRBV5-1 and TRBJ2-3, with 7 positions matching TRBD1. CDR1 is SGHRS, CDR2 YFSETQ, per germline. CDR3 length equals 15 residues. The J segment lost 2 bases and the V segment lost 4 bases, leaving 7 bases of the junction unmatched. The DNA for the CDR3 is TGCGCCAGCAGCAGAGGACAGGTGAACACAGATACGCAGTATTTT. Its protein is CASSRGQVNTDTQYF.

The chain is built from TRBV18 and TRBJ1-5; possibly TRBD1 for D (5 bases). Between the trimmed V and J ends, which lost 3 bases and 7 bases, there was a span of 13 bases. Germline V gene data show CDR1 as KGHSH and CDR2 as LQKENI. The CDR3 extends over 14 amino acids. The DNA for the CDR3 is TGTGCCAGCTCACCGGAGGCAGGGATACAGCCCCAGCATTTT. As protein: CASSPEAGIQPQHF.

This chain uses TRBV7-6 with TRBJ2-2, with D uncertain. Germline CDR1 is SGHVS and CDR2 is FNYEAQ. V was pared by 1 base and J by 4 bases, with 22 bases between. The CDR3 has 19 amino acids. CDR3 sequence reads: CASSLEWVGPLLGTGELFF. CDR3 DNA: TGTGCCAGCAGCTTAGAATGGGTGGGCCCCCTTCTGGGCACCGGGGAGCTGTTTTTT.